The table lists the clone carrying this TCR beta chain with many counts. Antigen specificity is unknown. These data originate in a study of CD4+ T cells in melanoma. Germline lookup yields CDR1 WNHNN and CDR2 SYGVQD (reference sequence). The CDR3 spans 15 residues. With 4 bases clipped from V and 5 bases from J, the junction kept 5 bases outside the gene matches. General study findings and limits: Reportedly, melanoma neoantigen-specific CD4+ T cells showed varied differentiation states.

Libraries were prepared by immunoSEQ multiplex PCR; TCRdb keeps only in-frame clonotypes and omits some of them. The sample lists 50,000 to 60,000 clones, 55% to 75% occurring once. The sequence was obtained from a human donor with melanoma. V and J are TRBV10-1 and TRBJ2-2, with 9 bases matching TRBD1. Sequencing was done on a sample of tumor tissue. The CDR3 nucleotides are TGCGCCAGCAGTGCCGGGACAGGGATGACCGGGGAGCTGTTTTTT. Amino acid sequence: CASSAGTGMTGELFF.